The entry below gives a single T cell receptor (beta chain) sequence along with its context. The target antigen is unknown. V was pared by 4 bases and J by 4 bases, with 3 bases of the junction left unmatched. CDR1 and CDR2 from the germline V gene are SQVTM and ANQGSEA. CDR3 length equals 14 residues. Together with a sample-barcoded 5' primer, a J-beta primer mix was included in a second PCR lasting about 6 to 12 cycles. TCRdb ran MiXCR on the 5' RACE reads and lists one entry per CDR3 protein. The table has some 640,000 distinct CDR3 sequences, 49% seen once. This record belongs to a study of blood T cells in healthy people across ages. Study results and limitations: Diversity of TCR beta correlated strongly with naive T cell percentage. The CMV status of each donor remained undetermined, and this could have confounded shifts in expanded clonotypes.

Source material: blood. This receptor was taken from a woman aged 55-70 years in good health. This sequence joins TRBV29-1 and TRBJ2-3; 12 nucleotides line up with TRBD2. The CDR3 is CSVGLAGDPDTQYF. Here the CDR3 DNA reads TGCAGCGTTGGACTAGCGGGAGACCCAGATACGCAGTATTTT.